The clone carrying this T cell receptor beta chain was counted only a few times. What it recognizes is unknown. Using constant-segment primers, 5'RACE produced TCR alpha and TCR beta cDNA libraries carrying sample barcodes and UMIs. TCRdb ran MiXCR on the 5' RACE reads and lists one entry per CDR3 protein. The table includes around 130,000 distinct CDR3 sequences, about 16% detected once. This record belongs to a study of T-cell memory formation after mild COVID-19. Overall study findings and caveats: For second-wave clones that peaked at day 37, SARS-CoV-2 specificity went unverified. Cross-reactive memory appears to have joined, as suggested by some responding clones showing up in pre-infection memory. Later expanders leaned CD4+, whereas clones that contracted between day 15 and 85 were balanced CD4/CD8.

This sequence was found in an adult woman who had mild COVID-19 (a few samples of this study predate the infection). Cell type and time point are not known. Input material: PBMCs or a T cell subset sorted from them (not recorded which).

CDR3 residues: CASSSLGRTRRQPQHF. The CDR3 DNA is TGTGCCAGCAGCTCCTTAGGACGCACGAGGCGGCAGCCCCAGCATTTT. The rearrangement uses TRBV5-6 and TRBJ1-5, with D uncertain. The germline V gene encodes CDR1 SGHDT and CDR2 YYEEEE. The CDR3 is made up of 16 amino acids. Deletions cut 3 bases from V and 7 bases from J, with 20 bases between.